The 16 T cell receptor beta chains reported below all come from one sample, sequenced in a study of blood T cell repertoires in COVID-19. Assay: immunoSEQ multiplex PCR; the TCRdb copy retains only in-frame clones and omits some. The sample contains 360,000 or so clones, around nine tenths of which appear only once. The sequenced sample consisted of PBMCs or T cells enriched from blood (not recorded which). Every receptor here comes from a woman under 40 who had been exposed to COVID-19.

The DNA of the CDR3 is TGTGCCAGCAGCCAAGGGAGGGCAGTACAGCGTTCACCCCTCCACTTT. Amino acids: CASSQGRAVQRSPLHF. The chain carries TRBV14 and TRBJ1-6; D not certain. V was trimmed by 1 base and J by 9 bases, leaving 16 bases between them. From germline, CDR1 is SGHDN and CDR2 FVKESK. CDR3 length: 16 residues.

CDR3 bases: TGCGCCAGCAGTCAACCGATTCAACTAGCGGGAGATCCAGATACGCAGTATTTT. It translates to CASSQPIQLAGDPDTQYF. The chain is built from TRBV23-1 and TRBJ2-3; 11 nucleotides agree with TRBD2. TRBV23-1 is an open reading frame whose function is uncertain. Trimming took 2 bases from V and 4 from J; bases not matched to a gene: 11. The CDR3 has 18 amino acids.

The genes are TRBV19 and TRBJ1-5; the D gene is possibly TRBD1 (6 bases). The CDR3 runs to 15 residues. Trimming took 7 bases from V and 2 from J, leaving 15 bases between them. Per the germline V gene, CDR1 is LNHDA and CDR2 is SQIVND (reference sequence). The CDR3 sequence is CASKNRVVGNQPQHF. The CDR3 nucleotides read TGTGCCAGTAAGAACAGGGTCGTGGGCAATCAGCCCCAGCATTTT.

This sequence joins TRBV14 and TRBJ2-1; TRBD2 agrees at 14 bases. There are 19 residues in the CDR3. With 1 base clipped from V and 6 bases from J, the junction kept 11 bases outside the gene matches. Germline values: CDR1 SGHDN, CDR2 FVKESK. The CDR3 is CASSQVGFRLAGGPNEQFF. The CDR3 coding sequence is TGTGCCAGCAGCCAAGTGGGCTTTAGACTAGCGGGAGGGCCCAATGAGCAGTTCTTC.

This clone was seen a few times. V usage is TRBV30 and J usage is TRBJ1-3, with D tentatively TRBD1 (6 bases). The CDR3 loop spans 16 amino acids. Germline CDR1 reads GTSNPN; CDR2 reads SVGIG (reference sequence). Trimming removed 3 bases from V and 1 base from J, with 16 bases in between. The CDR3 nucleotides read TGTGCCTGGAGCGTCGACAGGACAGTTTCTGGAAACACCATATATTTT. As protein: CAWSVDRTVSGNTIYF.

This clone came up once. An end of the junction differs from the germline gene, which may be a read error. Other DNA sequences within the sample encode an identical CDR3. V usage is TRBV28 and J usage is TRBJ1-2; TRBD1 agrees at 7 bases. Germline CDR1 MDHEN, CDR2 SYDVKM. This CDR3 has 14 amino acids. This chain's CDR3 is CASSSGRGTYGYTF. In nucleotides, the CDR3 is TGTGCCAGTAGTTCGGGCAGGGGGACCTATGGCTACACCTTC.

The J gene is TRBJ1-3, the V gene TRBV29-1; D gene unclear. V dropped 5 bases and J dropped 0 bases, with 11 bases sitting between them. Germline V gene lookup returns CDR1 SQVTM and CDR2 ANQGSEA. The CDR3 is 14 residues long. CDR3 coding DNA: TGCAGCGTTCGAATTTCGGGCTCTGGAAACACCATATATTTT. Its translation is CSVRISGSGNTIYF.

This chain connects TRBV3-1 (or the pseudogene TRBV3-2) to TRBJ1-4; weak D call: TRBD1 (5 bases). Germline values: CDR1 LGHDT, CDR2 YNNKEL (reference sequence). The CDR3 runs 13 residues. Between the trimmed V and J ends, which lost 1 base and 7 bases, there was a span of 7 bases. The CDR3 nucleotides are TGTGCCAGCAGCCAAGTTGGGGCTGAAAAACTGTTTTTT. Amino acid sequence: CASSQVGAEKLFF.

The V call is TRBV2, the J call TRBJ1-6; the match to TRBD1 covers 7 bases. CDR1 SNHLY and CDR2 FYNNEI come from the germline V gene. V dropped 7 bases and J dropped 11; count of bases not matched to a gene: 11. The CDR3 is made up of 14 amino acids. The CDR3 nucleotides are TGTGCCAGCATTTTCAGACAGGGTTTTGCACCCCTCCACTTT. Its translation is CASIFRQGFAPLHF.

V and J are TRBV11-3 and TRBJ1-1; 9 bases line up with TRBD1. With V trimmed by 4 bases and J by 6 bases, 12 bases remained unmatched. The CDR3 runs to 16 residues. The germline V gene encodes CDR1 SGHNT and CDR2 YENEEA. CDR3 sequence reads: CASSSGTGLSSSEAFF. Written as DNA, the CDR3 is TGTGCCAGCAGCTCCGGGACAGGGCTTTCTTCTTCTGAAGCTTTCTTT.

The V gene is TRBV29-1, the J gene TRBJ1-2, with 10 bases lining up with TRBD1. The V gene's germline CDR1 is SQVTM and CDR2 ANQGSEA. J lost 4 bases, V lost 7 bases, and 6 bases had no gene match. This CDR3 has 13 residues. CDR3 sequence (DNA): TGCAGCGCAGGGACAGGGGACGCCTATGGCTACACCTTC. This sequence encodes CSAGTGDAYGYTF.

The V and J genes are TRBV7-3 and TRBJ2-4; TRBD1 agrees at 7 bases. CDR1 and CDR2 (germline): SGHTA, FQGTGA. This CDR3 has 16 residues. Germline trimming cut 3 bases from V and 1 base from J; bases unmatched to any gene: 6. CDR3 nucleotides: TGTGCCAGCAGCTTTCGGACAGGTCTGGCCAAAAACATTCAGTACTTC. The encoded protein is CASSFRTGLAKNIQYF. The full variable domain, in which reference TRBV7-3 and TRBJ2-4 provide the parts outside the CDR3, is GAGVSQTPSNKVTEKGKYVELRCDPISGHTALYWYRQSLGQGPEFLIYFQGTGAADDSGLPNDRFFAVRPEGSVSTLKIQRTERGDSAVYLCASSFRTGLAKNIQYFGAGTRLSVL.

The rearrangement links TRBV9 to TRBJ2-5; 8 bases map to TRBD2. Germline CDR1 and CDR2: SGDLS and YYNGEE. Trimming removed 4 bases from V and 3 bases from J; junction bases left unmatched: 8. The CDR3 is made up of 15 amino acids. This CDR3 reads CASSLWVAGKETQYF. The DNA for the CDR3 is TGTGCCAGCAGCCTTTGGGTAGCGGGGAAAGAGACCCAGTACTTC.

This chain uses TRBV15 with TRBJ1-6, with D unclear. The CDR3 length is 15 residues. Deletions cut 1 base from V and 10 bases from J, with 14 bases between. Germline loops: CDR1 LNHNV, CDR2 YYDKDF (reference sequence). CDR3 amino acids: CATSRVQFMESPLHF. DNA for the CDR3: TGTGCCACCAGCAGAGTACAGTTTATGGAATCACCCCTCCACTTT. Looking up the rest from reference TRBV15 and TRBJ1-6 gives the full variable domain: DAMVIQNPRYQVTQFGKPVTLSCSQTLNHNVMYWYQQKSSQAPKLLFHYYDKDFNNEADTPDNFQSRRPNTSFCFLDIRSPGLGDTAMYLCATSRVQFMESPLHFGNGTRLTVT.

This clone was observed a handful of times. The V and J genes are TRBV5-1 and TRBJ2-7; 8 bases match TRBD2. Germline V gives CDR1 SGHRS, CDR2 YFSETQ. The CDR3 has 16 amino acids. J gave up 5 bases and V 4 bases, and 14 bases lay outside the gene matches. The CDR3 spells CASSPQPSGPSDEQYF. As DNA, the CDR3 is TGCGCCAGCAGCCCCCAGCCTAGCGGGCCAAGTGACGAGCAGTACTTC.

This clone showed up just once. CDR3 protein: CASSEDWDRAGYTF. For the CDR3, the DNA is TGTGCCAGCAGTGAAGATTGGGACAGGGCTGGCTACACCTTC. This chain links TRBV2 with TRBJ1-2, with 9 bases aligning to TRBD1. Trimming removed 1 base from V and 7 bases from J; junction bases left unmatched: 4. CDR1 SNHLY and CDR2 FYNNEI come from the germline V gene. CDR3 length: 14 amino acids.